Below, one T cell receptor beta chain is given with its context. This CDR3 has 18 residues. After removal of 0 bases from V and 6 bases from J, the junction contained 9 bases not matched to a gene. Germline V gene data show CDR1 as SGHTS and CDR2 as YDEGEE. This specimen belongs to a study of shared clonotypes between healthy human individuals. The table came from immunoSEQ multiplex PCR; TCRdb's copy has only in-frame clones and leaves some out. The data hold 2 million to 2.5 million clones, with approximately 95% observed a single time. Material: naive CD4+ T cells sorted from blood. Described subset: CD45RA+ positively selected. The receptor's source is a young man in good health. The chain has TRBV5-8 and TRBJ2-1, with 13 bases matching TRBD2. The CDR3 region has the DNA TGTGCCAGCAGCTTGGCTTGGACTAGCGGGAGAGGGGGCAATGAGCAGTTCTTC. As protein: CASSLAWTSGRGGNEQFF.